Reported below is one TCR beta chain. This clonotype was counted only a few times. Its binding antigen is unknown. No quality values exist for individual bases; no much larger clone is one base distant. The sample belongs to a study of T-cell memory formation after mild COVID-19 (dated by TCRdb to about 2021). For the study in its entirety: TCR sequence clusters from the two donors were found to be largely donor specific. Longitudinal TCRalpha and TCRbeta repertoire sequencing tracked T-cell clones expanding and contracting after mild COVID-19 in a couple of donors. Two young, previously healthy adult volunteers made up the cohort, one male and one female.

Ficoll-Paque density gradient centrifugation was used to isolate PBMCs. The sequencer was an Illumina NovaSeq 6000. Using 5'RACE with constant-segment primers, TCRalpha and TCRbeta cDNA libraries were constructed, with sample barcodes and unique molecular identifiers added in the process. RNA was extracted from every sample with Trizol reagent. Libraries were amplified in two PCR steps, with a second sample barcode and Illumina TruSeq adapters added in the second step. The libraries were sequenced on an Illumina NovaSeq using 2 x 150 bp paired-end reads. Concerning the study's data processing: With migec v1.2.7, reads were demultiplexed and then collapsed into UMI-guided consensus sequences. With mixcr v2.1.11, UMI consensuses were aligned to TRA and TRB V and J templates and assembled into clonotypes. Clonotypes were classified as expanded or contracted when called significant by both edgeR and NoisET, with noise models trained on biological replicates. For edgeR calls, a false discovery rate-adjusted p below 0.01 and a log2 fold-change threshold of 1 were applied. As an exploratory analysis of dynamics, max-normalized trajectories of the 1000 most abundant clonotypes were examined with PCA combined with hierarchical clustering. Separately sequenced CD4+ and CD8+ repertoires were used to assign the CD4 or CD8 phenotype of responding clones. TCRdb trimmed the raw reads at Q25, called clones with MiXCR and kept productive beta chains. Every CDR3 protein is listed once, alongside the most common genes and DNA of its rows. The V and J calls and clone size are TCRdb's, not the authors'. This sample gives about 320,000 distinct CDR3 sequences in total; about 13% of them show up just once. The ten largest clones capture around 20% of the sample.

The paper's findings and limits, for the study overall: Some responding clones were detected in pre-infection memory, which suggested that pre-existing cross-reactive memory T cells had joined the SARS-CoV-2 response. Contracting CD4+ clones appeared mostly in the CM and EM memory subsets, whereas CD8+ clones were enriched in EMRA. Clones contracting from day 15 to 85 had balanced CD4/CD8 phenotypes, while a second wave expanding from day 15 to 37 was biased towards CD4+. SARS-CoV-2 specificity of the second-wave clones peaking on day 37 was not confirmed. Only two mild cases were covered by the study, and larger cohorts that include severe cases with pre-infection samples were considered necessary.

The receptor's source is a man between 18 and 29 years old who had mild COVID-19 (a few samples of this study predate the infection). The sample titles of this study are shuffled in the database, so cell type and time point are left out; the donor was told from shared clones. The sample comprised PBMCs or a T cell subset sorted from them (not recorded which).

The encoded CDR3 is CASIPGLPSDEQFF. The sequence in DNA is TGTGCCAGCATTCCGGGACTCCCATCCGATGAGCAGTTCTTC. Recombination linked TRBV12-3 or TRBV12-4 to TRBJ2-1; TRBD2 is perhaps the D gene, given 6 matching bases. Deletion took 7 bases off V and 8 bases off J, with a span of 18 bases between the germline ends. From cysteine to phenylalanine, the CDR3 is 14 amino acids long. Solely the CDR3 DNA is kept, with 42 bases framed from the first base.